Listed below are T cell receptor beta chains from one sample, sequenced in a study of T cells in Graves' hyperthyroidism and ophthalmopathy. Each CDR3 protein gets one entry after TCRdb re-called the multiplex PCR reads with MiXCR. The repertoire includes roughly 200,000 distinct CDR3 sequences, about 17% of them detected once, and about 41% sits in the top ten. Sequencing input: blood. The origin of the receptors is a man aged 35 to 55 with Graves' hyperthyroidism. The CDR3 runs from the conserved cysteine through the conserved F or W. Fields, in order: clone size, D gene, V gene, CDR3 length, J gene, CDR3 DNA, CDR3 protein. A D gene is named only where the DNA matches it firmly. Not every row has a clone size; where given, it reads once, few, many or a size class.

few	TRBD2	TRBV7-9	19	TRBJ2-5	TGTGCCAGCAGCTCATTTCGGGGGGTTGGGGATGTAACACAAGAGACCCAGTACTTC	CASSSFRGVGDVTQETQYF
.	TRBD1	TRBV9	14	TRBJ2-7	TGTGCCAGCAGCCAGACAGGGACCCACTACGAGCAGTACTTC	CASSQTGTHYEQYF
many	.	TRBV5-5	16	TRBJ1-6	TGTGCCAGCAATCCGACACCGGGCCTAGACAATTCACCCCTCCACTTT	CASNPTPGLDNSPLHF
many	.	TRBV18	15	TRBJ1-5	TGTGCCAGCTCACCGGACAGATATAGCAATCAGCCCCAGCATTTT	CASSPDRYSNQPQHF
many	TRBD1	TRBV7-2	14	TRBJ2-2	TGTGCCAGCAGCCCGACAGGGTGGAGTGGGGAGCTGTTTTTT	CASSPTGWSGELFF
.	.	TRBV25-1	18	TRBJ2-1	TGTGCCAGCAGTAGTAAGGTAGCGGACGATAGCTCCTACAATGAGCAGTTCTTC	CASSSKVADDSSYNEQFF
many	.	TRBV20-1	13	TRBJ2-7	TGCAGTGCTAGCCGGGACGGACCTACGCAGCAGTACTTC	CSASRDGPTQQYF
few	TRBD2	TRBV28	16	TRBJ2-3	TGTGCCAGCAGCCCAATGGCGGGGGAAGCGGCAGATACGCAGTATTTT	CASSPMAGEAADTQYF
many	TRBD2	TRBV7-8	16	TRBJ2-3	TGTGCCAGCAGCCTACTTCGACTAGCTAGCACAGATACGCAGTATTTT	CASSLLRLASTDTQYF
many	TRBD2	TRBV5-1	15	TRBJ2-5	TGCGCCAGCAGCTTGTCCAGCGGGGGCCAAGAGACCCAGTACTTC	CASSLSSGGQETQYF
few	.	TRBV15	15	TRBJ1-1	TGTGCCACCAGCAGGGGCGGTGTGGAGGACACTGAAGCTTTCTTT	CATSRGGVEDTEAFF
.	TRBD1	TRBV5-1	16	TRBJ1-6	TGCGCCAGCAGCTTCGGGACAGGGGCCACCAATTCACCCCTCCACTTT	CASSFGTGATNSPLHF
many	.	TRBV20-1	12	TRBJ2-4	TGCAGTGGTAATCTACGGAGGGACATTCAGTACTTC	CSGNLRRDIQYF
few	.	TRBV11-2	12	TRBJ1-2	TGTGCCAGCAGCGCTACAGGGTATGGCTACACCTTC	CASSATGYGYTF
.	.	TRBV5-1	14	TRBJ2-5	TGCGCCAGCAGTACACCAGGGGCTCAAGAGACCCAGTACTTC	CASSTPGAQETQYF
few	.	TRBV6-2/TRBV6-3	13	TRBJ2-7	TGTGCCAGCAGTCTCCTGGTGGGGGGAGAGCAGTACTTC	CASSLLVGGEQYF
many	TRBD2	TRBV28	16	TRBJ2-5	TGTGCCAGCCTAACTAGCGGGGGACACCTGAGGGAGACCCAGTACTTC	CASLTSGGHLRETQYF
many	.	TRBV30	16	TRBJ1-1	TGTGCCTGGAGTGTACTGATGAGGGAACCACACACTGAAGCTTTCTTT	CAWSVLMREPHTEAFF
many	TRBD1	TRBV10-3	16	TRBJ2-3	TGTGCCATCAGCTCCCGGACAGGGGCTAGCACAGATACGCAGTATTTT	CAISSRTGASTDTQYF
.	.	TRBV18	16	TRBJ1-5	TGTGCCAGCTCCCCCCGGGGGGGGTATAGCAATCAGCCCCAGCATTTT	CASSPRGGYSNQPQHF
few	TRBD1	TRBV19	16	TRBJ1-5	TGTGCCAGTAGTCATGCCGGGACAGGGGTGAATCAGCCCCAGCATTTT	CASSHAGTGVNQPQHF
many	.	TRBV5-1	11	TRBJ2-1	TGCGCCAGCAGTTTAGCTAATGAGCAGTTCTTC	CASSLANEQFF
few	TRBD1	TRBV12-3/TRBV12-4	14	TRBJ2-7	TGTGCCAGCAGTTTAGGGACAGGGGGCTACGAGCAGTGCTTC	CASSLGTGGYEQCF
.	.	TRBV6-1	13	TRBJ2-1	TGTGCCAGCAGTGATTACGGGGTCAATGAGCAGTTCTTC	CASSDYGVNEQFF
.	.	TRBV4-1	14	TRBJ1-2	TGCGCCAGCAGCCAGTTACTCGACAAGTATGGCTACACCTTC	CASSQLLDKYGYTF